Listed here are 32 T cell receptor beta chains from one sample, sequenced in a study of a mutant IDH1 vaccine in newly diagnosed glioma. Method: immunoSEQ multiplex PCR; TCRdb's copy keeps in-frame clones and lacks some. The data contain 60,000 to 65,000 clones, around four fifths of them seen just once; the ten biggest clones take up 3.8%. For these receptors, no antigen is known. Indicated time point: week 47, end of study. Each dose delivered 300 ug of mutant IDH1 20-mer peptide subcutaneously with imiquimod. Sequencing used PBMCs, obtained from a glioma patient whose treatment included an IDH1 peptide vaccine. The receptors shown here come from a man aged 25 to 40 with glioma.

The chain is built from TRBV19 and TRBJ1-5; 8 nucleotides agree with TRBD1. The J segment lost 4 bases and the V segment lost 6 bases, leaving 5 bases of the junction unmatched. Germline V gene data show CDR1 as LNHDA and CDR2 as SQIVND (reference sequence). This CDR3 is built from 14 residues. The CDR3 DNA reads TGTGCCAGTAGGGACAGGGCGAGGAATCAGCCCCAGCATTTT. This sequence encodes CASRDRARNQPQHF.

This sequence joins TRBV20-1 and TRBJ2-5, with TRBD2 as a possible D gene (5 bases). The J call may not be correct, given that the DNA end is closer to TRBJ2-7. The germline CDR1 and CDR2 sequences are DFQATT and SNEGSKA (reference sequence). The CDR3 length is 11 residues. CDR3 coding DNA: TGCAGTGCTAGAGATCGGGGCGAGCAGTACTTC. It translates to CSARDRGEQYF.

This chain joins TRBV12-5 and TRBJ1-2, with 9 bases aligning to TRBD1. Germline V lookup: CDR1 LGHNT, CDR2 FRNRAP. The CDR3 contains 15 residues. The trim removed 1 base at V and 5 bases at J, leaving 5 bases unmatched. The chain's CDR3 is CASGLAGQGTYGYTF. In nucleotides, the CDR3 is TGTGCTAGTGGTTTGGCCGGACAGGGGACGTATGGCTACACCTTC.

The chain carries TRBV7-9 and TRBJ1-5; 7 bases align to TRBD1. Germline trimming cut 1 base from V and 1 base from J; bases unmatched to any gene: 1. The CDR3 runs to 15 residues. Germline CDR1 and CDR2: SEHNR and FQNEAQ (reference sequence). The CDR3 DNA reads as TGTGCCAGCAGCTTAGGACAGGGAAGCAATCAGCCCCAGCATTTT. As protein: CASSLGQGSNQPQHF.

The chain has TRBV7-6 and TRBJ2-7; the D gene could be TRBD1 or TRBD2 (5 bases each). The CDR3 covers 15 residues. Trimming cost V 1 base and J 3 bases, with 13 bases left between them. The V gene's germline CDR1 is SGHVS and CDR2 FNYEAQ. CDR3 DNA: TGTGCCAGCAGCTTAGACTTCGGGACCCACTACGAGCAGTACTTC. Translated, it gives CASSLDFGTHYEQYF.

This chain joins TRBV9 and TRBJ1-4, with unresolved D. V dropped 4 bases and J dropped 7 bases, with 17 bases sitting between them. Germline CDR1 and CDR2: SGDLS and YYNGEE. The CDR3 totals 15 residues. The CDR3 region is CASSPDMGMGEKLFF. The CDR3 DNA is TGTGCCAGCAGCCCCGACATGGGTATGGGTGAAAAACTGTTTTTT.

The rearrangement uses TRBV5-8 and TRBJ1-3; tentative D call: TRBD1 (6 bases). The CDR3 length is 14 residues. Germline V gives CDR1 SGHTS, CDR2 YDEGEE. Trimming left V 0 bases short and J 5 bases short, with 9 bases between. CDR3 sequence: CASSLGRGRNTIYF. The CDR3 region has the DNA TGTGCCAGCAGCTTGGGTCGGGGGCGAAACACCATATATTTT. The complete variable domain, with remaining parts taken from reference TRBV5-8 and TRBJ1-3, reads EAGVTQSPTHLIKTRGQQATLRCSPISGHTSVYWYQQALGLGLQFLLWYDEGEERNRGNFPPRFSGRQFPNYSSELNVNALELEDSALYLCASSLGRGRNTIYFGEGSWLTVV.

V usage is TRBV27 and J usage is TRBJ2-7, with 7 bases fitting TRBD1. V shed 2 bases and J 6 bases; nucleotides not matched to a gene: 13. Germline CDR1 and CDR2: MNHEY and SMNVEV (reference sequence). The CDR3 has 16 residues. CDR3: CASSLSEAGGLSEQYF. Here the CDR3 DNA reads TGTGCCAGCAGTTTAAGCGAGGCAGGGGGTTTGAGCGAGCAGTACTTC.

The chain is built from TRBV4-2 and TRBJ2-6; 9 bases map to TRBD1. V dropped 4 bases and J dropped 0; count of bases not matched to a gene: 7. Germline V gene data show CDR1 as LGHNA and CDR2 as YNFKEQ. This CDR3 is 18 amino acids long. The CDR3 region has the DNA TGTGCCAGCAGCCGATCCGGGACAGGGCGCTCTGGGGCCAACGTCCTGACTTTC. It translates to CASSRSGTGRSGANVLTF.

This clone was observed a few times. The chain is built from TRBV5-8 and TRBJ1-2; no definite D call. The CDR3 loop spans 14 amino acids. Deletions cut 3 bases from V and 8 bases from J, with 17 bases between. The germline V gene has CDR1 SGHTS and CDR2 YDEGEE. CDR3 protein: CASSWSDQFRGYTF. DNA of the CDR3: TGTGCCAGCAGCTGGTCCGACCAATTCAGGGGCTACACCTTC. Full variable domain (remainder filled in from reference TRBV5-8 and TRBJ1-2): EAGVTQSPTHLIKTRGQQATLRCSPISGHTSVYWYQQALGLGLQFLLWYDEGEERNRGNFPPRFSGRQFPNYSSELNVNALELEDSALYLCASSWSDQFRGYTFGSGTRLTVV.

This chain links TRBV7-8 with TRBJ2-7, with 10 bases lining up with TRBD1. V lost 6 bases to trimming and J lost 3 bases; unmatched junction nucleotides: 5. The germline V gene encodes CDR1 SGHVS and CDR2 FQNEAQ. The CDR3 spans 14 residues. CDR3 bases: TGTGCCAGCAGACCCCGGGACAGGGGCTACGAGCAGTACTTC. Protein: CASRPRDRGYEQYF.

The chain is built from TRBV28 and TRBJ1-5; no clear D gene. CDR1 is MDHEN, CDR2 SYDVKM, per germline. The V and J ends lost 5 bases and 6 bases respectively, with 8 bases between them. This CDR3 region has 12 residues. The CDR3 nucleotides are TGTGCCAGCAGTCCTGGCGGTCAGCCCCAGCATTTT. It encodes CASSPGGQPQHF.

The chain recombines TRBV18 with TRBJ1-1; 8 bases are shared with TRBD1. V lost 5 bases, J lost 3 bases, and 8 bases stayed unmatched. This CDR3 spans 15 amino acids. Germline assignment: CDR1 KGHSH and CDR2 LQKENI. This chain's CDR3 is CASSSRQGRYTEAFF. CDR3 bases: TGTGCCAGCTCATCAAGACAGGGGAGATACACTGAAGCTTTCTTT.

The CDR3 DNA follows: TGTGCCAGCAGCCCCCGGAGCTCTAGCGGGGGGGAGACCCAGTACTTC. Translating it yields CASSPRSSSGGETQYF. The gene calls are TRBV9 and TRBJ2-5, with 11 positions matching TRBD2. With V trimmed by 4 bases and J by 5 bases, 10 bases remained unmatched. Germline assignment: CDR1 SGDLS and CDR2 YYNGEE. This CDR3 is built from 16 residues. Full variable domain (outside the CDR3, taken from reference TRBV9 and TRBJ2-5): DSGVTQTPKHLITATGQRVTLRCSPRSGDLSVYWYQQSLDQGLQFLIQYYNGEERAKGNILERFSAQQFPDLHSELNLSSLELGDSALYFCASSPRSSSGGETQYFGPGTRLLVL.

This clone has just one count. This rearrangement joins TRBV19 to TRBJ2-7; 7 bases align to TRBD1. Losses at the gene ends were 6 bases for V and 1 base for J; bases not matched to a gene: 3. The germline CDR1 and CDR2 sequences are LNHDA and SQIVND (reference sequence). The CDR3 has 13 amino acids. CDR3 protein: CASSPGQSYEQYF. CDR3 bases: TGTGCCAGTAGCCCGGGACAGTCCTACGAGCAGTACTTC. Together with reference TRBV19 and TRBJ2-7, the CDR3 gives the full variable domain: DGGITQSPKYLFRKEGQNVTLSCEQNLNHDAMYWYRQDPGQGLRLIYYSQIVNDFQKGDIAEGYSVSREKKESFPLTVTSAQKNPTAFYLCASSPGQSYEQYFGPGTRLTVT.

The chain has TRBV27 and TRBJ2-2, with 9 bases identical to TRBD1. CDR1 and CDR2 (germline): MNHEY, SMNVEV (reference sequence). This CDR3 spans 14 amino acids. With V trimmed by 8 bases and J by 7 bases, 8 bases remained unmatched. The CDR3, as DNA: TGTGCCAGCCGAATTGGACAGGGGATCGGGGAGCTGTTTTTT. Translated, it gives CASRIGQGIGELFF.

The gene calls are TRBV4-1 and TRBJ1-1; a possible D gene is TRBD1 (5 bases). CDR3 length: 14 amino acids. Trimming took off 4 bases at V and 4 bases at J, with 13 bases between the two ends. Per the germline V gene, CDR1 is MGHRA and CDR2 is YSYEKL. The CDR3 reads CASSRGEGSTEAFF. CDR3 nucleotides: TGCGCCAGCAGCCGCGGGGAGGGGAGCACTGAAGCTTTCTTT.

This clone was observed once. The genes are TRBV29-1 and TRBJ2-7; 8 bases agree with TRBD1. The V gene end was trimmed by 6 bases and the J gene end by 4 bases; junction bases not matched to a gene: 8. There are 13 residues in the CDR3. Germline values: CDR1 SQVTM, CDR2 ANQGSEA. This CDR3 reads CSVLTGARYEQYF. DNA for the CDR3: TGCAGCGTCTTGACAGGGGCCAGGTACGAGCAGTACTTC.

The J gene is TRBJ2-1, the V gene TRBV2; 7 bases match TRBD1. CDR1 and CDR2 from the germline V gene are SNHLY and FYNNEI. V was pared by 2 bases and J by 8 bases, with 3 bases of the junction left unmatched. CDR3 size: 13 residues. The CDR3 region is CASSEYRGDEQFF. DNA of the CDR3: TGTGCCAGCAGTGAATACAGGGGCGATGAGCAGTTCTTC.

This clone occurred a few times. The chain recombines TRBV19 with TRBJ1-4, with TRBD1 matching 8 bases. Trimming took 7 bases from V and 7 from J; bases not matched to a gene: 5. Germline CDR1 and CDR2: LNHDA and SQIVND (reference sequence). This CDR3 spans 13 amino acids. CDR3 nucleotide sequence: TGTGCCAGTACAGGGGGCGCGGGTGAAAAACTGTTTTTT. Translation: CASTGGAGEKLFF.

For the CDR3, the DNA is TGTGCCAGCAGCCTCGGTTTCGGGACTATCTACAATGAGCAGTTCTTC. Amino acid sequence: CASSLGFGTIYNEQFF. The chain carries TRBV7-2 and TRBJ2-1; 7 positions match TRBD2. Germline-derived CDR1 and CDR2 are SGHTA and FQGNSA. The CDR3 has 16 amino acids. Trimming cost V 5 bases and J 3 bases; bases outside gene matches: 10.

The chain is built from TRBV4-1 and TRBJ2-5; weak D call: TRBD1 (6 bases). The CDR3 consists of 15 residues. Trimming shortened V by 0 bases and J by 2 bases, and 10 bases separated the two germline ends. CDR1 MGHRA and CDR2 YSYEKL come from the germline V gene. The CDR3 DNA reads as TGCGCCAGCAGCCAAGACAGGGGAATACAAGAGACCCAGTACTTC. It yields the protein CASSQDRGIQETQYF.

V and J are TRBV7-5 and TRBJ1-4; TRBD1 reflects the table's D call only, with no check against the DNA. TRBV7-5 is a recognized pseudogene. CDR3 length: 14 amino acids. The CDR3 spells CASPSSGNNEKLFF. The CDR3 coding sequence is TGTGCCAGCCCAAGTTCAGGAAATAATGAAAAACTGTTTTTT.

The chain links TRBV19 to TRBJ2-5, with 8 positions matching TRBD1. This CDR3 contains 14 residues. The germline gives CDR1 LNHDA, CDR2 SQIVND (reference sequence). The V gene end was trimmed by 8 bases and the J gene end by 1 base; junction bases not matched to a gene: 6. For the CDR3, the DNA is TGTGCCAGTCAGGACAGGGTGAGCCAAGAGACCCAGTACTTC. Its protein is CASQDRVSQETQYF.

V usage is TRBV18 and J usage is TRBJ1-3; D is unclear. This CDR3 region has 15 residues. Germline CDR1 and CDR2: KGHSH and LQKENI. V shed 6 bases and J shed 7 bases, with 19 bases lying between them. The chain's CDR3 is CASSPRRQTANTIYF. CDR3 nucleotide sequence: TGTGCCAGCTCCCCAAGGAGGCAGACTGCGAACACCATATATTTT.

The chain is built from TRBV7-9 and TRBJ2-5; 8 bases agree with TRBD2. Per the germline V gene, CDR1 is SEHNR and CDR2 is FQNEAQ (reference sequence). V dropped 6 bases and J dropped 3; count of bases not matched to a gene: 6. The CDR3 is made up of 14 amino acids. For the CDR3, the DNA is TGTGCCAGCAGTTTCGGGGGGGGGAAAGAGACCCAGTACTTC. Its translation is CASSFGGGKETQYF.

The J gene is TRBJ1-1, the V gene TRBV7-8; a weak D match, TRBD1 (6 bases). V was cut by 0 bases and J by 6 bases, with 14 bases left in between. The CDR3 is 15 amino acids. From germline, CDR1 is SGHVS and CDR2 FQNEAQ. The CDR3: CASSLAHRANAEAFF. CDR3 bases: TGTGCCAGCAGCTTAGCGCACAGGGCCAACGCTGAAGCTTTCTTT.

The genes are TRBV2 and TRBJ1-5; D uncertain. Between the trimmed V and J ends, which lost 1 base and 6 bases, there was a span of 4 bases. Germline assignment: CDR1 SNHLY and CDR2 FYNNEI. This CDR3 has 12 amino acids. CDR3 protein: CASSEGRQPQHF. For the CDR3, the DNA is TGTGCCAGCAGTGAAGGTCGTCAGCCCCAGCATTTT.

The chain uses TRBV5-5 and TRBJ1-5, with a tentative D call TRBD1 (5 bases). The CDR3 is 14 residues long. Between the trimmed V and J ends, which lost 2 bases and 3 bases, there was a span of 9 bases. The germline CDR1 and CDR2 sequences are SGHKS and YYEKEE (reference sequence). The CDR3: CASSFDSFNQPQHF. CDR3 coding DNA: TGTGCCAGCAGCTTCGACAGTTTCAATCAGCCCCAGCATTTT.

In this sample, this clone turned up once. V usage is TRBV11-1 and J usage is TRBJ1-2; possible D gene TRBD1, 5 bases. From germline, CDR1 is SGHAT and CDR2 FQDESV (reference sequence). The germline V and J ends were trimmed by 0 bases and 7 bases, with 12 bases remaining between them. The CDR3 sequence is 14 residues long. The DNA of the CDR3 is TGTGCCAGCAGCTTAGCGGCAGGGAGGGCTGGCTACACCTTC. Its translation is CASSLAAGRAGYTF.

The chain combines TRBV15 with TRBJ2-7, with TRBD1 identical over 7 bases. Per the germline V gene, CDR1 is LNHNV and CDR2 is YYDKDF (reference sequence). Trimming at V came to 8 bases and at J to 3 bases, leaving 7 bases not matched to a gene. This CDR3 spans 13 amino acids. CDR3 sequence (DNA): TGTGCCACCGGAACAGGGGCGGACTACGAGCAGTACTTC. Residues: CATGTGADYEQYF.

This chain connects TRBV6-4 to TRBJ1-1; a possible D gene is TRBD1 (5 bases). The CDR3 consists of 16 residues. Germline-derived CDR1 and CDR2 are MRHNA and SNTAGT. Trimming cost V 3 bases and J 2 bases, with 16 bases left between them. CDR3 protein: CASSEQPRGRNTEAFF. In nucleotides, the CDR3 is TGTGCCAGCAGTGAACAACCCCGGGGACGAAACACTGAAGCTTTCTTT.